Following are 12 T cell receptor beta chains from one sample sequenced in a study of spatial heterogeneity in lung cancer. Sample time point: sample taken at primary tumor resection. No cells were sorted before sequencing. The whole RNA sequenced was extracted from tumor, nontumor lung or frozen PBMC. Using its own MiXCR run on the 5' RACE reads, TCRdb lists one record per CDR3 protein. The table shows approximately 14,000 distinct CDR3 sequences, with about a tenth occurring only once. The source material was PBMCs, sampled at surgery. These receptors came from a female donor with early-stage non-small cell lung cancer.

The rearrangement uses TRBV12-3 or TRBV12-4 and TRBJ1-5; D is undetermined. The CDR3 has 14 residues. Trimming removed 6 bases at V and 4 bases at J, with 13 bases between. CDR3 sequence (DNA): TGTGCCAGCAGCCTCACCCCGTCGAATCAGCCCCAGCATTTT. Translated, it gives CASSLTPSNQPQHF.

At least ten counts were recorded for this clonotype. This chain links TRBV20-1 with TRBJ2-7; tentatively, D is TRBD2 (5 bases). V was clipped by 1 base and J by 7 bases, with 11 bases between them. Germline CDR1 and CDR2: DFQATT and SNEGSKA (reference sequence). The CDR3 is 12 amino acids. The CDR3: CSARVDYSEQYF. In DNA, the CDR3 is TGCAGTGCTAGAGTCGACTACTCAGAGCAGTACTTC.

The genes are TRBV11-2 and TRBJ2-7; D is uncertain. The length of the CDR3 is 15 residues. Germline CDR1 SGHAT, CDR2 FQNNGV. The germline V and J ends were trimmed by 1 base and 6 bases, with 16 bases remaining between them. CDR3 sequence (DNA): TGTGCCAGCAGCTTAGGGGCCCTTCCAGGTGGCGAGCAGTACTTC. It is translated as CASSLGALPGGEQYF. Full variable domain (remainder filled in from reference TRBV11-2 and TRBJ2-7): EAGVAQSPRYKIIEKRQSVAFWCNPISGHATLYWYQQILGQGPKLLIQFQNNGVVDDSQLPKDRFSAERLKGVDSTLKIQPAKLEDSAVYLCASSLGALPGGEQYFGPGTRLTVT.

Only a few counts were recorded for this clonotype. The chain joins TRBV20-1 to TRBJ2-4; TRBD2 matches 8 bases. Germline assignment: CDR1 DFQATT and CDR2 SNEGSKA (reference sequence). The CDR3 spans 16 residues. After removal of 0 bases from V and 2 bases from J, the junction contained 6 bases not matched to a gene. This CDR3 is CSARDTGGAPKNIQYF. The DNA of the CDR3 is TGCAGTGCTAGAGATACCGGGGGGGCCCCCAAAAACATTCAGTACTTC.

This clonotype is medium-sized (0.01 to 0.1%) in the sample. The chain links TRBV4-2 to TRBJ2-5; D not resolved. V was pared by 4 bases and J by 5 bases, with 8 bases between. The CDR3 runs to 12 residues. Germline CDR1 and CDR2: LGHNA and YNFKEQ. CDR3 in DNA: TGTGCCAGCAGCCGAGTTGGGGAGACCCAGTACTTC. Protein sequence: CASSRVGETQYF.

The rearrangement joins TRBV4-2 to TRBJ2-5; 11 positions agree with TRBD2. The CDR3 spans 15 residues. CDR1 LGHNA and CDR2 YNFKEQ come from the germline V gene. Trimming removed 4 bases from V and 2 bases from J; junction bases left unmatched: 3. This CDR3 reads CASSPTSGGQETQYF. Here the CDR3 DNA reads TGTGCCAGCAGCCCTACTAGCGGGGGACAAGAGACCCAGTACTTC.

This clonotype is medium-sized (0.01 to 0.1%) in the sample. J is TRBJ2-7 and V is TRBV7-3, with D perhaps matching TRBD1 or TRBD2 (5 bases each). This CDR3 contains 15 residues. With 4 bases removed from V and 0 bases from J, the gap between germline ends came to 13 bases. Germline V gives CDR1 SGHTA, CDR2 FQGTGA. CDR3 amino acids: CASSSEAGSSYEQYF. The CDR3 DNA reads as TGTGCCAGCAGCTCCGAGGCAGGGAGCTCCTACGAGCAGTACTTC.

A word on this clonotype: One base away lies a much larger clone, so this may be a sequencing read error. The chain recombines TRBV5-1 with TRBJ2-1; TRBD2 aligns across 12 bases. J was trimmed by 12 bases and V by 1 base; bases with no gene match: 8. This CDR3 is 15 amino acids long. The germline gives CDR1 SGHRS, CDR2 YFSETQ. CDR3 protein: CASSLTASGGAGQFF. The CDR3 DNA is TGCGCCAGCAGCTTGACGGCTAGCGGGGGGGCAGGGCAGTTCTTC.

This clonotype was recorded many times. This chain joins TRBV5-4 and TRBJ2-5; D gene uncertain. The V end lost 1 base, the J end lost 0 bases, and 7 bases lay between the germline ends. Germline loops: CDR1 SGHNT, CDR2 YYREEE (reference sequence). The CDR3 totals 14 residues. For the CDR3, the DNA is TGTGCCAGCAGCTTGAAAGGGTACCAAGAGACCCAGTACTTC. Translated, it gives CASSLKGYQETQYF.

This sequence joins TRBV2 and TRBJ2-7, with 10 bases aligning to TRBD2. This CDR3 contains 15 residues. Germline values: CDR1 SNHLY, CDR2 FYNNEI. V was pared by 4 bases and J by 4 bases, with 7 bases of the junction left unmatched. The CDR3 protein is CASSVPGLARYEQYF. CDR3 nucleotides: TGTGCCAGCAGTGTGCCGGGACTAGCGAGGTACGAGCAGTACTTC.

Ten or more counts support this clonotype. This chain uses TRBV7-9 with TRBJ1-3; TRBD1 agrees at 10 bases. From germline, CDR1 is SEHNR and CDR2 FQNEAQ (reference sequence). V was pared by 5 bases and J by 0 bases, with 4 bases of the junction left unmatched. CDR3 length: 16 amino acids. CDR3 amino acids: CASSLGQGSSGNTIYF. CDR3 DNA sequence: TGTGCCAGCAGCCTGGGACAGGGGTCCTCTGGAAACACCATATATTTT.

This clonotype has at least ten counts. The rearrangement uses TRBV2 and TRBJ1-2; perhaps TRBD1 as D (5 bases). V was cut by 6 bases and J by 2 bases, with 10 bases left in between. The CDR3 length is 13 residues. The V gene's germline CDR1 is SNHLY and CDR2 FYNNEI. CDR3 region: CASRTVANYGYTF. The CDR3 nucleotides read TGTGCCAGCAGGACAGTTGCCAACTATGGCTACACCTTC.